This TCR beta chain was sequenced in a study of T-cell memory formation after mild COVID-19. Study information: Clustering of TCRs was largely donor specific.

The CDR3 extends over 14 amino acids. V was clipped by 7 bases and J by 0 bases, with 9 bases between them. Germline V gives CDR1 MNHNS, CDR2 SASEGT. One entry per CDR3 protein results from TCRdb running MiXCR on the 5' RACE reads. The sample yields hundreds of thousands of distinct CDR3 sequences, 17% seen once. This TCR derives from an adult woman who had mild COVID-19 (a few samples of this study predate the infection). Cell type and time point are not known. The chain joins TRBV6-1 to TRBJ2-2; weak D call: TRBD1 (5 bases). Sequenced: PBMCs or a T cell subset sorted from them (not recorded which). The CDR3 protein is CASIAGSNTGELFF. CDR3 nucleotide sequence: TGTGCCAGCATCGCAGGGTCGAACACCGGGGAGCTGTTTTTT.